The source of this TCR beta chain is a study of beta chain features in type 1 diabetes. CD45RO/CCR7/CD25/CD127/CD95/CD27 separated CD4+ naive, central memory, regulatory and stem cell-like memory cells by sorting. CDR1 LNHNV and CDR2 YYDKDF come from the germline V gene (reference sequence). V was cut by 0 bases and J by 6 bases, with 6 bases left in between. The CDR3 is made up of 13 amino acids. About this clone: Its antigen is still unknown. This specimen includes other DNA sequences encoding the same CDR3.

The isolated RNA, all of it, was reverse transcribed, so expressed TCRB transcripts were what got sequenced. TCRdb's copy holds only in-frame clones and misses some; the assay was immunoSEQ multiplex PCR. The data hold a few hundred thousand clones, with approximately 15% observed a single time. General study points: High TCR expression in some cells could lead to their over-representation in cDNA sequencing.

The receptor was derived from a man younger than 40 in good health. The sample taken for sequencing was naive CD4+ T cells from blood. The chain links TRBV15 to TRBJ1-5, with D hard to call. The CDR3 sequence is CATSRDRGQPQHF. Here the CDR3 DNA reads TGTGCCACCAGCAGAGATCGAGGTCAGCCCCAGCATTTT.